These T cell receptor beta chains were read from a single sample in a study of TIL therapy for anti-PD-1-resistant metastatic lung cancer. The table came from immunoSEQ multiplex PCR; TCRdb's copy has only in-frame clones and leaves some out. The sample holds tens of thousands of clones, 86% seen once. This specimen consisted of blood, obtained at baseline. All receptors come from a person between 25 and 80 years old with non-small cell lung cancer. Both conserved end residues are part of each CDR3. The D gene is left open where the match is weak. Some rows mark clone size as missing; the rest say once, few, many or name a class of expanded clone.

>TRBJ2-7|-|few|TRBV6-2/TRBV6-3
TGTGCCAGCAGCTCCCCTAGCGTCCGCTCCTACGAGCAGTACTTC
CASSSPSVRSYEQYF
>TRBJ1-4|-|-|TRBV25-1
TGTGCCAGCCGCGAGGCAGGTCCCCCTTTTGAAAAACTGTTTTTT
CASREAGPPFEKLFF
>TRBJ2-7|-|once|TRBV29-1
TGCAGCGTTGAATCCGGTTACGAGCAGTACTTC
CSVESGYEQYF
>TRBJ2-7|TRBD1|few|TRBV4-1
TGCGCCAGCAGCCCCGGGACAGGGGGCTACGAGCAGTACTTC
CASSPGTGGYEQYF
>TRBJ2-3|-|-|TRBV27
TGTGCCAGCAGTTTTTTTAGCGGAGACAGCACAGATACGCAGTATTTT
CASSFFSGDSTDTQYF
>TRBJ1-3|-|-|TRBV12-3/TRBV12-4
TGTGCCAGCAGTTTTTCGGGGATGGACACCATATATTTT
CASSFSGMDTIYF
>TRBJ2-6|-|-|TRBV7-3
TGTGCCAGCAGCATTAATCTGGGGCTGGGTTCTGGGGCCAACGTCCTGACTTTC
CASSINLGLGSGANVLTF
>TRBJ2-7|-|-|TRBV24-1
TGTGCCACCAGTGACTCCTACGAGCAGTACTTC
CATSDSYEQYF
>TRBJ1-1|-|few|TRBV7-2
TGTGCCAGCAGCCCCCGGACGAGGGAGGCTGAAGCTTTCTTT
CASSPRTREAEAFF
>TRBJ1-1|TRBD1|-|TRBV6-5
TGTGCCAGCAGCTACAGGGGAGGGAACACTGAAGCTTTCTTT
CASSYRGGNTEAFF
>TRBJ2-1|TRBD2|-|TRBV7-3
TGTGCCAGCAGCCCGAGAGGACTAGCGGGAGGCAATGAGCAGTTCTTC
CASSPRGLAGGNEQFF